This T cell receptor beta chain was captured in a study of OX40 agonist ivuxolimab in advanced cancers. Study-level background: Participants averaged approximately 61 years of age (range 23 to 79) and were 82.7% male.

TCRdb's table, derived via immunoSEQ multiplex PCR, lists solely in-frame clones and lacks some. Of 100,000 or so clones in the sample, 89% were seen once. People who had autoimmune disease history or systemic immunosuppression were excluded. At cycle 4 day 1, cycle 7 day 1, and baseline, blood was sampled. About this clone itself: Its antigen is not identified. The junction shows a germline mismatch at one end, possibly a read error.

Study outcomes and limitations: Part of the nonresponder group also had normalized T-cell clonal expansion that was low.

Sequenced here: CD4+ or CD8+ T cells sorted from blood, sampled in a trial of the OX40 agonist ivuxolimab. This sequence originates from an adult with an advanced solid tumor such as melanoma, head and neck, liver or kidney cancer.

This chain's CDR3 is CASSVTGFSTDTQYF. The CDR3 DNA reads as TGTGCCAGCAGCGTAACGGGATTTAGCACAGATACGCAGTATTTT. The chain recombines TRBV7-3 with TRBJ2-3; D might be TRBD2 (5 bases). In germline, CDR1 is SGHTA, CDR2 FQGTGA. The CDR3 extends over 15 amino acids.